This T cell receptor (beta chain) came from a study of T-cell memory formation after mild COVID-19. Study at large: Clustering of TCRs was largely donor specific. Study outcomes and limitations: CD4+ contracting clones were mainly CM and EM; CD8+ ones, EMRA.

In germline, CDR1 is KGHSH, CDR2 LQKENI. The CDR3 runs 13 residues. V lost 3 bases and J lost 4, with 7 bases in between. This clonotype was observed a few times. Its antigen is unidentified. Each CDR3 protein is one row after TCRdb ran MiXCR on the 5' RACE reads. The sample includes hundreds of thousands of distinct CDR3 sequences, approximately 29% seen only once; the top ten take roughly 12%. The sample taken for sequencing was PBMCs or a T cell subset sorted from them (not recorded which). This chain links TRBV18 with TRBJ2-1; the D call may be TRBD1 or TRBD2 (5 bases each). This TCR derives from an adult woman who had mild COVID-19 (a few samples of this study predate the infection). Cell type and time point are not known. The CDR3 DNA is TGTGCCAGCTCACCGGGGGTTTACAATGAGCAGTTCTTC. Amino acids: CASSPGVYNEQFF.